This T cell receptor beta chain emerged from a study of blood T cell repertoires in COVID-19. Germline V gives CDR1 MDHEN, CDR2 SYDVKM. The CDR3 loop spans 16 amino acids. The ends were cut back, 3 bases at V and 0 bases at J, with 14 bases in the middle. Clones were read by immunoSEQ multiplex PCR, and TCRdb kept only the in-frame ones, dropping some. The data contain approximately 70,000 clones, about 87% of them singletons. The TCR originated in a woman aged 70 to 79 with acute or convalescent COVID-19. The V and J genes are TRBV28 and TRBJ1-2; no reliable D call. The sample comprised peripheral blood. The CDR3 loop is CASSLGGFQANYGYTF. The DNA for the CDR3 is TGTGCCAGCAGTTTGGGAGGGTTTCAAGCTAACTATGGCTACACCTTC.